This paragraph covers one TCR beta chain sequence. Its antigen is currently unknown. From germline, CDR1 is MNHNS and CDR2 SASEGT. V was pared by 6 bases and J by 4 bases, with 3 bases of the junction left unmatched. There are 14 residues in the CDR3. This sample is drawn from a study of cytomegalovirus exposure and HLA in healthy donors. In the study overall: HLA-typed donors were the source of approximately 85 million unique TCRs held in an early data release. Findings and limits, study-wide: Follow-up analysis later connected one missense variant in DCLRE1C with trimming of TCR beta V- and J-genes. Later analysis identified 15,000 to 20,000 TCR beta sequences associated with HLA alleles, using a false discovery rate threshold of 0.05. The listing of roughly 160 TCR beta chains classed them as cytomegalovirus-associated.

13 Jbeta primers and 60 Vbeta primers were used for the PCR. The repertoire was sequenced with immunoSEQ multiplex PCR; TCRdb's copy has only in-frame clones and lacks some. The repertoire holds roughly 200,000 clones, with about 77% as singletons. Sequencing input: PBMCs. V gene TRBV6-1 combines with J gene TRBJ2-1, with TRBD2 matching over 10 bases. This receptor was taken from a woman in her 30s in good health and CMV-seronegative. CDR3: CASSLLAGYNEQFF. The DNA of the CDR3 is TGTGCCAGCAGCTTACTAGCGGGGTACAATGAGCAGTTCTTC.